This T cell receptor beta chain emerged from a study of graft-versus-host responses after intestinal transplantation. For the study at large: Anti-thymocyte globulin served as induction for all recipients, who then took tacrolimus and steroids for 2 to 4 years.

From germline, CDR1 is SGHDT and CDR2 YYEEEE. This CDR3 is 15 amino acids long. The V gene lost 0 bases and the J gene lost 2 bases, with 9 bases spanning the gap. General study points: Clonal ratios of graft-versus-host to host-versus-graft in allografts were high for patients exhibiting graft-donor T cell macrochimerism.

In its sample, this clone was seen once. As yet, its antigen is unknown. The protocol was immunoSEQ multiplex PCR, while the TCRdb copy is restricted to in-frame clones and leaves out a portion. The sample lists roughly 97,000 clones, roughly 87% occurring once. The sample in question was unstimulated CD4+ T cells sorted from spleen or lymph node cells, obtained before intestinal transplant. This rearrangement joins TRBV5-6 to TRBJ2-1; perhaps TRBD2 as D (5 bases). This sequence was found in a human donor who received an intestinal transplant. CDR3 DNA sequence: TGTGCCAGCAGCTTGGCTGGACTGGCCTACAATGAGCAGTTCTTC. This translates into CASSLAGLAYNEQFF.